The 8 T cell receptor beta chains given below trace back to one sample, sequenced in a study of T cell responses to AZD1222 COVID-19 vaccine. The protocol was immunoSEQ multiplex PCR, while the TCRdb copy is restricted to in-frame clones and leaves out a portion. The top ten hold around 50% of the sample, which has just under 75,000 clones, around three quarters seen once. The input for sequencing was peripheral blood, taken 28 days after the second AZD1222 dose. These receptors were collected from an adult who received the AZD1222 COVID-19 vaccine.

This chain connects TRBV7-9 to TRBJ2-3, with 10 bases aligning to TRBD2. The CDR3 length is 15 residues. The trim removed 3 bases at V and 1 base at J, leaving 1 base unmatched. The germline gives CDR1 SEHNR, CDR2 FQNEAQ (reference sequence). This chain's CDR3 is CASSFTSGGTDTQYF. The CDR3 DNA sequence: TGTGCCAGCAGCTTCACTAGCGGGGGCACAGATACGCAGTATTTT.

This rearrangement joins TRBV28 to TRBJ2-3, with 11 positions matching TRBD2. Germline V gene sequence: CDR1 MDHEN, CDR2 SYDVKM. V lost 3 bases to trimming and J lost 7 bases; unmatched junction nucleotides: 9. The CDR3 sequence is 16 residues long. CDR3 in DNA: TGTGCCAGCAGTTTCTTAGTAGCGGGGGGGCTCAATACGCAGTATTTT. Translation: CASSFLVAGGLNTQYF.

The rearrangement uses TRBV3-1 (or the pseudogene TRBV3-2) and TRBJ1-5; D is unclear. The CDR3 sequence is 13 residues long. Trimming pared 5 bases from V and 6 bases from J, leaving 11 bases between. Germline V gives CDR1 LGHDT, CDR2 YNNKEL (reference sequence). As DNA, the CDR3 is TGTGCCAGCAGCGGCGGGGATAGTCAGCCCCAGCATTTT. Translating it yields CASSGGDSQPQHF.

This rearrangement joins TRBV30 to TRBJ1-6, with unresolved D. Germline CDR1 GTSNPN, CDR2 SVGIG (reference sequence). The V end was cut by 4 bases, the J end by 8 bases, with 12 bases between. This CDR3 comprises 13 residues. The CDR3 sequence is CAWKFFGDSPLHF. The CDR3 nucleotides are TGTGCCTGGAAGTTTTTTGGGGATTCACCCCTCCACTTT.

V and J are TRBV6-2 or TRBV6-3 and TRBJ2-3; D gene uncertain. This CDR3 region has 14 residues. CDR1 MNHEY and CDR2 SVGEGT come from the germline V gene. The germline V and J ends were trimmed by 3 bases and 5 bases, with 12 bases remaining between them. The CDR3 DNA reads TGTGCCAGCAGTTATAGGCTGGAAAAAGATACGCAGTATTTT. Amino acid sequence: CASSYRLEKDTQYF.

The chain recombines TRBV18 with TRBJ2-5; TRBD1 agrees at 8 bases. V lost 4 bases, J lost 4 bases, and 2 bases stayed unmatched. The CDR3 has 13 amino acids. The germline V gene has CDR1 KGHSH and CDR2 LQKENI. The CDR3 sequence: CASSLGQGETQYF. DNA of the CDR3: TGTGCCAGCTCACTCGGACAGGGAGAGACCCAGTACTTC.

This rearrangement joins TRBV4-1 to TRBJ2-5, with D perhaps TRBD2 (5 bases). This CDR3 comprises 13 residues. The V and J ends lost 0 bases and 4 bases respectively, with 6 bases between them. Germline CDR1 reads MGHRA; CDR2 reads YSYEKL. CDR3 bases: TGCGCCAGCAGCCAAGAAGGGAGAGAGACCCAGTACTTC. Translated: CASSQEGRETQYF.

The chain combines TRBV30 with TRBJ2-3; D remains ambiguous. Per the germline V gene, CDR1 is GTSNPN and CDR2 is SVGIG (reference sequence). The ends were cut back, 2 bases at V and 1 base at J, with 7 bases in the middle. The CDR3 extends over 13 amino acids. In DNA form, the CDR3 reads TGTGCCTGGAGTAATCAGGGCACAGATACGCAGTATTTT. It translates to CAWSNQGTDTQYF.